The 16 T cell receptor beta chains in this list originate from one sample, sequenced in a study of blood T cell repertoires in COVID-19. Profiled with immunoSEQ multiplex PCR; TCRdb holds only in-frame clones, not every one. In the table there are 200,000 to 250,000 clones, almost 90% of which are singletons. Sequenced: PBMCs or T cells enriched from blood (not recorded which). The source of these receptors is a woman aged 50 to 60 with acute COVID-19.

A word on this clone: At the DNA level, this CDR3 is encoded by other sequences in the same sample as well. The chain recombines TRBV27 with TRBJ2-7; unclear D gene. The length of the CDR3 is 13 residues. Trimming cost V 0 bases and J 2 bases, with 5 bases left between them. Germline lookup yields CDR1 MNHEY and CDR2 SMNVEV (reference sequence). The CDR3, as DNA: TGTGCCAGCAGTTTATCCCCCGCCTACGAGCAGTACTTC. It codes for CASSLSPAYEQYF.

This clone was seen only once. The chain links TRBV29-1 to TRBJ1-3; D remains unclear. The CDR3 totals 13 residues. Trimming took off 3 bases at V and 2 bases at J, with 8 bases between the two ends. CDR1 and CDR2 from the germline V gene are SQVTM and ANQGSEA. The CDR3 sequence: CSVEAGAGNTIYF. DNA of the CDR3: TGCAGCGTTGAGGCGGGCGCTGGAAACACCATATATTTT. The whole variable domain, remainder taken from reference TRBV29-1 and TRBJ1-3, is SAVISQKPSRDICQRGTSLTIQCQVDSQVTMMFWYRQQPGQSLTLIATANQGSEATYESGFVIDKFPISRPNLTFSTLTVSNMSPEDSSIYLCSVEAGAGNTIYFGEGSWLTVV.

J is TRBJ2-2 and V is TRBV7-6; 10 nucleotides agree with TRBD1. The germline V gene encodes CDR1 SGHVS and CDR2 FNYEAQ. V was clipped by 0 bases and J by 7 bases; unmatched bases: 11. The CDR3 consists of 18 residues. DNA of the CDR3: TGTGCCAGCAGCTTAGCGGGACAGGGGCGAACGGCAGGCGGGGAGCTGTTTTTT. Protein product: CASSLAGQGRTAGGELFF.

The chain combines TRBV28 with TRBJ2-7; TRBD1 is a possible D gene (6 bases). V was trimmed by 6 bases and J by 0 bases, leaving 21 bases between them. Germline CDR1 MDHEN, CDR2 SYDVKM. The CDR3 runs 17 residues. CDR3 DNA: TGTGCCAGCAGGTTTCGGAGTTCTGGGACACTCTCCTACGAGCAGTACTTC. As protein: CASRFRSSGTLSYEQYF.

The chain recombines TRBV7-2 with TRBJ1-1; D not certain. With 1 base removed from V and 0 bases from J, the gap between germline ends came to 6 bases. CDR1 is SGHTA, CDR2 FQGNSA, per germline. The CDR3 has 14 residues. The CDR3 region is CASSLGALNTEAFF. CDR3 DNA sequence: TGTGCCAGCAGCTTAGGGGCGTTGAACACTGAAGCTTTCTTT.

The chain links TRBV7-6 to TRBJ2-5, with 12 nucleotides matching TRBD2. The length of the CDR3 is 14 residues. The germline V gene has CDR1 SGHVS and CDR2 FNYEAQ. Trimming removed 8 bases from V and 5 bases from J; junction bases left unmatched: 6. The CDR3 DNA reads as TGTGCCAGCGGGACTAGCGGGTTTAGTGAGACCCAGTACTTC. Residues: CASGTSGFSETQYF.

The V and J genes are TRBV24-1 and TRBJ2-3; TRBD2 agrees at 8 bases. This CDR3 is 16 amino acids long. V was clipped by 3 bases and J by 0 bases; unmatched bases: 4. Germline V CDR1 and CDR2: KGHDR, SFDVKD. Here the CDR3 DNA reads TGTGCCACCAGTGATACTAGCGGACCTAGCACAGATACGCAGTATTTT. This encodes CATSDTSGPSTDTQYF.

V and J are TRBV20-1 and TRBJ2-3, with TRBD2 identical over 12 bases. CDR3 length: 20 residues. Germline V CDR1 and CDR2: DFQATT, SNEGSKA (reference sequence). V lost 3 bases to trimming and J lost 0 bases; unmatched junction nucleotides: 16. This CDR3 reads CSASAPFASGRGESTDTQYF. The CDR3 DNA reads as TGCAGTGCTAGTGCCCCGTTCGCTAGCGGGAGGGGCGAGAGCACAGATACGCAGTATTTT.

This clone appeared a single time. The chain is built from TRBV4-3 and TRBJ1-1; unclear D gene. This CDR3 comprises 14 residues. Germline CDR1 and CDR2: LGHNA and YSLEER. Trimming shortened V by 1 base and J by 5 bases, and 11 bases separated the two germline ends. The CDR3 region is CASSQAAGFTEAFF. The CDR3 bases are TGCGCCAGCAGCCAAGCGGCGGGCTTTACTGAAGCTTTCTTT.

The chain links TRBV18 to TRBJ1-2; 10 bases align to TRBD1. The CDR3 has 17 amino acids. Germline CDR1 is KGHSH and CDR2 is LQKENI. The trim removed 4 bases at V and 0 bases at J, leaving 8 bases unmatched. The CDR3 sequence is CASSLAGTGVTNYGYTF. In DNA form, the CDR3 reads TGTGCCAGCTCACTCGCCGGGACAGGGGTCACTAACTATGGCTACACCTTC. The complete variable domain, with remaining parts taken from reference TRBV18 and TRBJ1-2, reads NAGVMQNPRHLVRRRGQEARLRCSPMKGHSHVYWYRQLPEEGLKFMVYLQKENIIDESGMPKERFSAEFPKEGPSILRIQQVVRGDSAAYFCASSLAGTGVTNYGYTFGSGTRLTVV.

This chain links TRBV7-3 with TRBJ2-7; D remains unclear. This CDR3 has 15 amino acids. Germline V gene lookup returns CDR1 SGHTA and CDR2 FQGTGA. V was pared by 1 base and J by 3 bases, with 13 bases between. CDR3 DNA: TGTGCCAGCAGCTTAAGCCCAGGCACGTACTACGAGCAGTACTTC. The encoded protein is CASSLSPGTYYEQYF.

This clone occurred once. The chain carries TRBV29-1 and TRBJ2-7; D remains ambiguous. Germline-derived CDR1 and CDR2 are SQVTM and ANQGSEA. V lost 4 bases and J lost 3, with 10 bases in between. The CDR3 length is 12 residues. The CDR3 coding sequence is TGCAGCGTTGCTCCAGGCATCTACGAGCAGTACTTC. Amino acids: CSVAPGIYEQYF.

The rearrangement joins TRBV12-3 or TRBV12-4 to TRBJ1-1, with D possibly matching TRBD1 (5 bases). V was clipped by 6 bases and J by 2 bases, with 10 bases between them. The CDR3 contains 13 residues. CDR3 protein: CASSLQDNTEAFF. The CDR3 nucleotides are TGTGCCAGCAGCTTACAGGATAACACTGAAGCTTTCTTT.

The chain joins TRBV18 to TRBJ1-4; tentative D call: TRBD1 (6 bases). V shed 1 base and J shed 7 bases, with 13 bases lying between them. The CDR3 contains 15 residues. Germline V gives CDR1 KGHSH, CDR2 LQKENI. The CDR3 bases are TGTGCCAGCTCACCACTTTTACAGGGCAGTGAAAAACTGTTTTTT. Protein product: CASSPLLQGSEKLFF.

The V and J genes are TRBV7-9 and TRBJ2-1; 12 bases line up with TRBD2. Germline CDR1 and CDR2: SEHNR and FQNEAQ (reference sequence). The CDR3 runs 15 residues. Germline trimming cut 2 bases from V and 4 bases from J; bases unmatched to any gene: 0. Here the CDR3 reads CASSLLAGGYNEQFF. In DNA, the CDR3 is TGTGCCAGCAGCTTACTAGCGGGAGGGTACAATGAGCAGTTCTTC.

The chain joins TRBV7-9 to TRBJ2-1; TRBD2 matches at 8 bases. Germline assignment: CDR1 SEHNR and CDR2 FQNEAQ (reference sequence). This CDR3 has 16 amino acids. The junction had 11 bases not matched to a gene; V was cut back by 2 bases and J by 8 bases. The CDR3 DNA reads TGTGCCAGCAGCTTAACTAGCGGTTCCTATAACTATGAGCAGTTCTTC. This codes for CASSLTSGSYNYEQFF.